These 14 T cell receptor beta chains share one sample of origin, sequenced in a study of T cells after yellow fever vaccination (dated by TCRdb to the late 2010s). The method behind the library was 5' RACE. The listed sequencing device is Illumina HiSeq 2500. TCRdb trimmed public reads at Q25 via fastp, called clones via MiXCR and kept in-frame beta chains. All rows with the same CDR3 protein become a single entry with the most common DNA and genes. The sample table holds nearly 550,000 distinct CDR3 sequences, of which 15% to 20% were seen once. The top ten hold more than 13% of the sample. The treatment or condition label on this specimen signifies: live attenuated yellow fever vaccine strain. The sequenced sample was PBMCs, obtained 15 days after the yellow fever booster vaccination. Every receptor here comes from a man aged 25 to 40 who received the YFV17D yellow fever vaccine.

DNA for the CDR3: TGTGCCAGCAGTCCAGGGACAGGGGAGCTAGAGACCCAGTACTTC. Its translation: CASSPGTGELETQYF. The V call is TRBV28, the J call TRBJ2-5; 10 bases match TRBD1. Germline CDR1 is MDHEN and CDR2 is SYDVKM. With V trimmed by 5 bases and J by 4 bases, 7 bases remained unmatched. The CDR3 totals 15 residues.

The chain links TRBV30 to TRBJ1-2; 7 bases fit TRBD1. The CDR3 loop spans 12 amino acids. V lost 4 bases to trimming and J lost 5 bases; unmatched junction nucleotides: 4. CDR1 is GTSNPN and CDR2 is SVGIG in the germline V gene (reference sequence). The CDR3 sequence is CAWTPGGYGYTF. CDR3 nucleotide sequence: TGTGCCTGGACCCCAGGGGGTTATGGCTACACCTTC. The whole variable domain, filled in from reference TRBV30 and TRBJ1-2, reads SQTIHQWPATLVQPVGSPLSLECTVEGTSNPNLYWYRQAAGRGLQLLFYSVGIGQISSEVPQNLSASRPQDRQFILSSKKLLLSDSGFYLCAWTPGGYGYTFGSGTRLTVV.

This rearrangement joins TRBV25-1 to TRBJ2-2, with 8 bases that match TRBD2. This CDR3 has 14 amino acids. The germline V gene encodes CDR1 MGHDK and CDR2 SYGVNS. J lost 2 bases, V lost 8 bases, and 4 bases had no gene match. CDR3 protein: CASGLASNTGELFF. DNA for the CDR3: TGTGCCAGCGGACTAGCCTCTAACACCGGGGAGCTGTTTTTT. Complete variable domain (other parts from reference TRBV25-1 and TRBJ2-2): EADIYQTPRYLVIGTGKKITLECSQTMGHDKMYWYQQDPGMELHLIHYSYGVNSTEKGDLSSESTVSRIRTEHFPLTLESARPSHTSQYLCASGLASNTGELFFGEGSRLTVL.

This clonotype was seen only a few times. The chain has TRBV7-6 and TRBJ2-3; 9 bases are shared with TRBD1. The length of the CDR3 is 16 residues. V dropped 5 bases and J dropped 4; count of bases not matched to a gene: 10. Germline CDR1 SGHVS, CDR2 FNYEAQ. The CDR3 sequence is CASSPGQGKRADTQYF. DNA for the CDR3: TGTGCCAGCAGCCCTGGACAGGGGAAACGAGCAGATACGCAGTATTTT.

This sequence joins TRBV11-2 and TRBJ2-7; TRBD2 aligns across 9 bases. The germline CDR1 and CDR2 sequences are SGHAT and FQNNGV. With V trimmed by 5 bases and J by 6 bases, 8 bases remained unmatched. The length of the CDR3 is 14 residues. Here the CDR3 DNA reads TGTGCCAGCAGCCCTAGTCTAGCGGGAATCGAGCAGTACTTC. It encodes CASSPSLAGIEQYF. The entire variable domain, with the rest obtained from reference TRBV11-2 and TRBJ2-7, is as follows: EAGVAQSPRYKIIEKRQSVAFWCNPISGHATLYWYQQILGQGPKLLIQFQNNGVVDDSQLPKDRFSAERLKGVDSTLKIQPAKLEDSAVYLCASSPSLAGIEQYFGPGTRLTVT.

This chain uses TRBV7-2 with TRBJ2-3, with a tentative D call TRBD2 (6 bases). There are 13 residues in the CDR3. The germline CDR1 and CDR2 sequences are SGHTA and FQGNSA. Trimming removed 6 bases from V and 1 base from J, with 8 bases in between. CDR3 nucleotide sequence: TGTGCCAGCAGGGTAGCGGGCACAGATACGCAGTATTTT. This translates into CASRVAGTDTQYF.

The chain is built from TRBV15 and TRBJ2-2; D might be TRBD2 (6 bases). The CDR3 sequence is 15 residues long. Trimming removed 0 bases at V and 6 bases at J, with 11 bases between. Germline lookup yields CDR1 LNHNV and CDR2 YYDKDF (reference sequence). The CDR3 region is CATSRDSRGPGELFF. The DNA of the CDR3 is TGTGCCACCAGCAGAGATTCGCGGGGTCCCGGGGAGCTGTTTTTT.

There are a few counts of this clonotype. The chain joins TRBV6-1 to TRBJ2-1, with TRBD2 as a possible D gene (7 bases). The CDR3 contains 15 residues. V dropped 5 bases and J dropped 5 bases, with 16 bases sitting between them. Germline lookup yields CDR1 MNHNS and CDR2 SASEGT. CDR3 residues: CASSRRGRENNEQFF. The DNA for the CDR3 is TGTGCCAGCAGTCGACGGGGGCGGGAGAACAATGAGCAGTTCTTC.

V is TRBV29-1 and J is TRBJ2-3; 12 nucleotides match TRBD2. Germline-derived CDR1 and CDR2 are SQVTM and ANQGSEA. Unmatched junction bases numbered 8, after V lost 5 bases and J lost 8 bases. The CDR3 runs to 14 residues. DNA for the CDR3: TGCAGCGTTCTCCTGACTAGCGGGAGAGCTACGCAGTATTTT. Residues: CSVLLTSGRATQYF.

Only a few counts were recorded for this clonotype. The CDR3 DNA follows: TGTGCCAGCAGTCGAGTAATCTACGAGCAGTACTTC. As protein: CASSRVIYEQYF. J is TRBJ2-7 and V is TRBV6-2 or TRBV6-3; D gene unclear. V lost 5 bases and J 3 bases, leaving 8 bases between the germline ends. CDR3 length: 12 residues. Germline V gene data show CDR1 as MNHEY and CDR2 as SVGEGT.

The chain has TRBV30 and TRBJ1-2; 10 bases are a match to TRBD1. Germline V lookup: CDR1 GTSNPN, CDR2 SVGIG (reference sequence). J lost 6 bases, V lost 2 bases, and 3 bases had no gene match. This CDR3 contains 13 residues. CDR3 in amino acids: CAWSLGQGHGYTF. CDR3 sequence (DNA): TGTGCCTGGAGTCTGGGACAGGGGCATGGCTACACCTTC.

V gene TRBV20-1 combines with J gene TRBJ2-7, with TRBD2 matching over 10 bases. This CDR3 contains 16 residues. Trimming cost V 3 bases and J 2 bases; bases outside gene matches: 10. Germline CDR1 reads DFQATT; CDR2 reads SNEGSKA (reference sequence). The CDR3 here is CSARATGTSETYEQYF. The CDR3 DNA reads as TGCAGTGCTAGGGCAACCGGGACTAGCGAGACCTACGAGCAGTACTTC.

The V gene is TRBV5-1, the J gene TRBJ2-3; 7 positions agree with TRBD2. The CDR3 runs to 16 residues. CDR1 and CDR2 from the germline V gene are SGHRS and YFSETQ. Germline trimming cut 0 bases from V and 4 bases from J; bases unmatched to any gene: 8. CDR3 amino acids: CASSLAASGLSDTQYF. In DNA form, the CDR3 reads TGCGCCAGCAGCTTGGCGGCTAGCGGTCTTTCAGATACGCAGTATTTT.

V usage is TRBV20-1 and J usage is TRBJ2-3; TRBD2 is a possible D gene (6 bases). The CDR3 runs to 13 residues. CDR1 is DFQATT, CDR2 SNEGSKA, per germline (reference sequence). V gave up 3 bases and J gave up 6 bases, with 13 bases separating them. CDR3 region: CSASGGAVDTQYF. DNA of the CDR3: TGCAGTGCTAGTGGCGGGGCCGTCGATACGCAGTATTTT.